A selection of T cell receptor beta chains follows, all from one sample in a study of cytomegalovirus exposure and HLA in healthy donors. Libraries were prepared by immunoSEQ multiplex PCR; TCRdb keeps only in-frame clonotypes and omits some of them. This sample has fewer than 150,000 clones, with roughly 76% found just once. Sequencing input: PBMCs. Source of these receptors: a man younger than 35 in good health and CMV-seronegative. The CDR3 runs from the conserved cysteine through the conserved F or W. D genes are given only for firm matches. The size field is filled for only some rows; it gives once, few, many or a size class.

d_call	v_call	clone_size	j_call	cdr3_nt	cdr3_aa
TRBD1	TRBV2	few	TRBJ1-4	TGTGCCAGCAGAACACAGGGGGCGATTGAAAAACTGTTTTTT	CASRTQGAIEKLFF
.	TRBV25-1	once	TRBJ2-2	TGTGCGGCGAGAGGATTGGTCACCGGGGAGCTGTTTTTT	CAARGLVTGELFF
.	TRBV7-2	once	TRBJ2-2	TGTGCCAGCAGCTTAGTAGCAGGGACCGGGGAGCTGTTTTTT	CASSLVAGTGELFF
TRBD2	TRBV28	.	TRBJ2-3	TGTGCCAGCAAGGCGGGAGGTAGCACAGATACGCAGTATTTT	CASKAGGSTDTQYF
.	TRBV30	.	TRBJ1-2	TGTGCCTGGAGTGTATACGGGGGGGTACTAAACGGCTACACCTTC	CAWSVYGGVLNGYTF
TRBD2	TRBV4-2	.	TRBJ2-2	TGTGCCAGCAGCCAAGAGGACGGGGGGGCTAACGGGGAGCTGTTTTTT	CASSQEDGGANGELFF
TRBD2	TRBV4-2	.	TRBJ2-1	TGTGCCAGCAGCCAAGTGATTCAGCTGGCGGGAGAATACAATGAGCAGTTCTTC	CASSQVIQLAGEYNEQFF
TRBD1	TRBV9	once	TRBJ2-7	TGTGCCAGCAGCGTAGACGCCGGGACAGGTGCCCACGAGCAGTACTTC	CASSVDAGTGAHEQYF
TRBD1	TRBV29-1	few	TRBJ2-7	TGCAGCGTCTCCGTAGGACAGGGTCCGTACGAGCAGTACTTC	CSVSVGQGPYEQYF
TRBD1	TRBV6-5	.	TRBJ2-1	TGTGCCAGCAGCCCCGGACAGGGCCTCCCCAATGAGCAGTTCTTC	CASSPGQGLPNEQFF
.	TRBV18	.	TRBJ2-5	TGTGCCAGCTCACCACCTAGCCCTCAAGAGACCCAGTACTTC	CASSPPSPQETQYF
TRBD1	TRBV19	.	TRBJ2-5	TGTGCCAGTAGTATAGCGGGACAGCAAGAGACCCAGTACTTC	CASSIAGQQETQYF
TRBD1	TRBV9	.	TRBJ1-1	TGTGCCAGCAGCGTAGGGGGACAGATGAACACTGAAGCTTTCTTT	CASSVGGQMNTEAFF
.	TRBV19	.	TRBJ1-4	TGTGCCAGTAGTATAGATCGAGGGACAACTAATGAAAAACTGTTTTTT	CASSIDRGTTNEKLFF
TRBD2	TRBV29-1	.	TRBJ2-2	TGCAGCGTTGAAGATCGGGACTACCAGGAGAACACCGGGGAGCTGTTTTTT	CSVEDRDYQENTGELFF
.	TRBV6-1	.	TRBJ2-7	TGTGCCAGCAGTGAATTGGAACAGGGTGGCTACGAGCAGTACTTC	CASSELEQGGYEQYF
TRBD1	TRBV28	.	TRBJ1-4	TGTGCCAGCAGTTTAATCGGGACAGGGGCTGAAAAACTGTTTTTT	CASSLIGTGAEKLFF
.	TRBV18	.	TRBJ1-4	TGTGCCAGCTCACCACCGGTGTTGGGGGCGGTTGGTGAAAAACTGTTTTTT	CASSPPVLGAVGEKLFF
TRBD1	TRBV2	.	TRBJ2-5	TGTGCCAGCAGTCCCGGACAGGGGAGGGGAAAGACCCAGTACTTC	CASSPGQGRGKTQYF
.	TRBV6-6	.	TRBJ1-5	TGTGCCAGCAGTCCACGGGGGAATCAGCCCCAGCATTTT	CASSPRGNQPQHF
.	TRBV6-1	.	TRBJ2-5	TGTGCCAGCAGTGACTTAGGGGTTCAGGAGACCCAGTACTTC	CASSDLGVQETQYF
.	TRBV5-1	.	TRBJ2-1	TGCGCCAGCAGCTCAACGGGAGTTTGGGAGCAGTTCTTC	CASSSTGVWEQFF
TRBD2	TRBV19	.	TRBJ2-1	TGTGCCAGTACCCCTGGGACTAGCGGGAGCAATGAGCAGTTCTTC	CASTPGTSGSNEQFF
.	TRBV7-2	.	TRBJ1-5	TGTGCCAGCAGCTTAGGGTACAACCAGCCCCAGCATTTT	CASSLGYNQPQHF
.	TRBV5-1	.	TRBJ1-4	TGCGCCAGCAGCTCCCAGTTTGCAACTAATGAAAAACTGTTTTTT	CASSSQFATNEKLFF
TRBD1	TRBV27	.	TRBJ2-7	TGTGCCAGCAGTTTATTTCCAAACAGGGGTTCCCACGAGCAGTACTTC	CASSLFPNRGSHEQYF
TRBD2	TRBV2	few	TRBJ2-5	TGTGCCAGCAGTGACCCCCCATGGAATTGGGAGGGCGGGGAGACCCAGTACTTC	CASSDPPWNWEGGETQYF
.	TRBV19	few	TRBJ1-4	TGTGCCAGTAGTATAGCTGGCGGGACGGTAAATGAAAAACTGTTTTTT	CASSIAGGTVNEKLFF
TRBD1	TRBV25-1	.	TRBJ1-2	TGTGCCAGCAGTCCAGGACAGGGTTATGGCTACACCTTC	CASSPGQGYGYTF
.	TRBV29-1	.	TRBJ1-2	TGCAGCGTTCTCGGTCAGGGTAATTTATTAGGCTACACCTTC	CSVLGQGNLLGYTF
.	TRBV7-3	.	TRBJ2-1	TGTGCCAGCAGCTTAAGAAGGGGCTTTGAGCAGTTCTTC	CASSLRRGFEQFF
.	TRBV14	once	TRBJ2-3	TGTGCCAGCAGTCCTGGCACAGATACGCAGTATTTT	CASSPGTDTQYF
.	TRBV7-2	.	TRBJ1-1	TGTGCCAGCAGCTTAGGCTCCAGGGGCCGGGTGAACACTGAAGCTTTCTTT	CASSLGSRGRVNTEAFF
TRBD2	TRBV9	once	TRBJ2-5	TGTGCCAGCAGCATCGGACTAGCGGGAGGCCAAGAGACCCAGTACTTC	CASSIGLAGGQETQYF
TRBD1	TRBV7-9	few	TRBJ2-7	TGTGCCAGCAGTAGACAGGGGTACGAGCAGTACTTC	CASSRQGYEQYF
.	TRBV6-5	.	TRBJ1-2	TGTGCCAGCAGTTACGGTCTGGGGGGCTATGGCTACACCTTC	CASSYGLGGYGYTF
TRBD1	TRBV5-4	.	TRBJ1-2	TGTGCCAGCAGCTGGGGACAGTCCCTATATGGCTACACCTTC	CASSWGQSLYGYTF
TRBD2	TRBV4-2	.	TRBJ2-5	TGTGCCAGCAGCCAAGGCAGCGGGGGGGCCTCAGAGACCCAGTACTTC	CASSQGSGGASETQYF
TRBD1	TRBV18	.	TRBJ2-7	TGTGCCAGCTCACCACCGGGACAGAGCTACGAGCAGTACTTC	CASSPPGQSYEQYF
TRBD1	TRBV15	.	TRBJ2-7	TGTGCCACCAGCGTCGCAGGGGGAAGCTCCTACGAGCAGTACTTC	CATSVAGGSSYEQYF
.	TRBV6-6	.	TRBJ2-1	TGTGCCAGCAGTTACTCGACTAGTTCTTACAATGAGCAGTTCTTC	CASSYSTSSYNEQFF
TRBD1	TRBV4-1	.	TRBJ2-7	TGCGCCAGCAGTCAGGGACAGCTCTCCTACGAGCAGTACTTC	CASSQGQLSYEQYF
.	TRBV9	.	TRBJ1-4	TGTGCCAGCAGCGTAGGGCAGGGGATAGGTGAAAAACTGTTTTTT	CASSVGQGIGEKLFF
.	TRBV28	.	TRBJ1-5	TGTGCCAGCAGTTCGTGGAGTCAGCCCCAGCATTTT	CASSSWSQPQHF
.	TRBV9	.	TRBJ1-1	TGTGCCAGCAGCCTGACACCCTCGAACACTGAAGCTTTCTTT	CASSLTPSNTEAFF
.	TRBV4-1	.	TRBJ2-3	TGCGCCAGCAGCCAAGATCAAAACACAGATACGCAGTATTTT	CASSQDQNTDTQYF
TRBD1	TRBV5-8	.	TRBJ1-5	TGTGCCAGCAGCGGGGACAGACCTAGCAATCAGCCCCAGCATTTT	CASSGDRPSNQPQHF
.	TRBV27	.	TRBJ2-3	TGTGCCAGCAGTTTAATTGGCAGCTCCCCCGACAGTACGCAGTATTTT	CASSLIGSSPDSTQYF
TRBD1	TRBV30	.	TRBJ1-5	TGTGCCTGGACCCCGGGACAGTTAAATCAGCCCCAGCATTTT	CAWTPGQLNQPQHF
TRBD2	TRBV18	few	TRBJ2-3	TGTGCCAGCGAACCCTACATAGCGGGAGTTTCTAAAGATACGCAGTATTTT	CASEPYIAGVSKDTQYF
.	TRBV7-9	few	TRBJ1-5	TGTGCCAGCAGCGTCGGGACACTCAATCAGCCCCAGCATTTT	CASSVGTLNQPQHF
.	TRBV7-2	.	TRBJ2-1	TGTGCCAGCAGCTTAGCCATGTCCCATGAGCAGTTCTTC	CASSLAMSHEQFF
.	TRBV6-1	.	TRBJ2-1	TGTGCCAGCAGTGAACGAACGGGAGAGCCCAATGAGCAGTTCTTC	CASSERTGEPNEQFF
TRBD2	TRBV7-6	few	TRBJ2-5	TGTGCCAGCAGCTCCGGCGGACTAGCGGGCCGGGAGACCCAGTACTTC	CASSSGGLAGRETQYF
.	TRBV7-2	.	TRBJ2-7	TGTGCCAGCAGCTTAAGCGTGAGGGAGCGGGTCTACGAGCAGTACTTC	CASSLSVRERVYEQYF